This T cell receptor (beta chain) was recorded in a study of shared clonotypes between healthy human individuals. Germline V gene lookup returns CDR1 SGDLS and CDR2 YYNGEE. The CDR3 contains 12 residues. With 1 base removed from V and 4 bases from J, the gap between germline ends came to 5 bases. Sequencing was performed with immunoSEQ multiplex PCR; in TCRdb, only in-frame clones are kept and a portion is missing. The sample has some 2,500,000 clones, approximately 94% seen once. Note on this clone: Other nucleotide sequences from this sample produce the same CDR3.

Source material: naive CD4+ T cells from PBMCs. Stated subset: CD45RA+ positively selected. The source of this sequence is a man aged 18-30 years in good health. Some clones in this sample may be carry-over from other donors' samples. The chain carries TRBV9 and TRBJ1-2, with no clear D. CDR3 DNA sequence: TGTGCCAGCAGCGTAACCTCCTATGGCTACACCTTC. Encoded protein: CASSVTSYGYTF.